The sequence of this TCR beta chain was determined in a study of T cell repertoires in cytomegalovirus infection. Study context: Newly reported HLA-C-restricted and thoroughly characterized HLA-B-restricted CMV epitopes were employed. Public TCR beta signatures indicated both CMV infection and matching HLA type. Overall study findings and caveats: The response measured ex vivo was dominated by TCR beta clonotypes (HLA-C-restricted and CMV-specific).

This clonotype was found a few times. Its antigen is not known. TCRdb ran MiXCR on the reads and lists one entry per CDR3 protein. The sample holds tens of thousands of distinct CDR3 sequences, more than 20% seen once. Between the trimmed V and J ends, which lost 2 bases and 1 base, there was a span of 5 bases. CDR1 is MDHEN, CDR2 SYDVKM, per germline. The CDR3 consists of 13 residues. V usage is TRBV28 and J usage is TRBJ1-1, with unresolved D. Sequenced material: CD8+ T cells from cultured PBMCs, taken from culture after CMV antigen stimulation. The clonotype comes from a human donor in good health (CMV status not recorded). Some clones in this sample may be carry-over from other donors' samples. As DNA, the CDR3 is TGTGCCAGCAGTTTAGGGGAGAACACTGAAGCTTTCTTT. Amino acids: CASSLGENTEAFF.